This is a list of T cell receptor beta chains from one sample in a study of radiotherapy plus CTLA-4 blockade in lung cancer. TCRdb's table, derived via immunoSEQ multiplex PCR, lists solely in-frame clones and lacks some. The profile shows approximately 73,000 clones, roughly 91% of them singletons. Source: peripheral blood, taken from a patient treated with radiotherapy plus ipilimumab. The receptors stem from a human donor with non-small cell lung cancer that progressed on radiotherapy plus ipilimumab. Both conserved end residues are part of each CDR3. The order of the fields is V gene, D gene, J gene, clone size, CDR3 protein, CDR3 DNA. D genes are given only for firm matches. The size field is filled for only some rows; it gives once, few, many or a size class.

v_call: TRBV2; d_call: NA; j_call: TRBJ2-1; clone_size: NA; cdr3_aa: CASSPNLWNEQFF; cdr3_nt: TGTGCCAGCAGTCCGAATCTGTGGAATGAGCAGTTCTTC
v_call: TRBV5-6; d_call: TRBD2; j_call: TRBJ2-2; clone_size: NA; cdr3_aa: CASSLRTSGVGNTGELFF; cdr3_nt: TGTGCCAGCAGCCTAAGGACTAGCGGAGTGGGGAACACCGGGGAGCTGTTTTTT
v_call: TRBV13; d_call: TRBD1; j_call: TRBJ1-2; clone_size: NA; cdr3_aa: CASSSSPGTGIEGYTF; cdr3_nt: TGTGCCAGCAGCTCCAGTCCCGGGACAGGGATCGAGGGCTACACCTTC
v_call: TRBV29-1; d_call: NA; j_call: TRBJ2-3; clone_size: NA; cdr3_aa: CSVVQADTQYF; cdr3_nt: TGCAGCGTTGTACAGGCGGATACGCAGTATTTT
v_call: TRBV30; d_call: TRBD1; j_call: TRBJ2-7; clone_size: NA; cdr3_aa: CAWSIGQGQGYEQYF; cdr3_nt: TGTGCCTGGAGTATAGGACAGGGCCAAGGCTACGAGCAGTACTTC
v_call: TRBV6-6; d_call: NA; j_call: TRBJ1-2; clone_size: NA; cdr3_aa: CASSYLRADDGYTF; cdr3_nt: TGTGCCAGCAGTTACTTGAGGGCCGACGATGGCTACACCTTC
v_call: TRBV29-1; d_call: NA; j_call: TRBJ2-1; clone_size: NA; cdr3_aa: CSVEEFAQFF; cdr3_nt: TGCAGCGTTGAGGAATTTGCGCAGTTCTTC
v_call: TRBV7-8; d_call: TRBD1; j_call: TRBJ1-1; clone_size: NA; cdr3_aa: CASSSAGGTEAFF; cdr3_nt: TGTGCCAGCAGCTCTGCAGGGGGCACTGAAGCTTTCTTT
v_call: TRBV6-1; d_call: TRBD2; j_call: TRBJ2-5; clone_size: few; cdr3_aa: CASNTHTSGGETQYF; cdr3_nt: TGTGCCAGCAACACCCACACTAGCGGGGGGGAGACCCAGTACTTC
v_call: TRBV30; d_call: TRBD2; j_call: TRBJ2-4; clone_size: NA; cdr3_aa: CAWKVAGGNIQYF; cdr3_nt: TGTGCCTGGAAAGTAGCGGGAGGGAACATTCAGTACTTC
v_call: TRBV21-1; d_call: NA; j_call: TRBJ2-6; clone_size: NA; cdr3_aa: CASSTRSDRGNYSGANVLTF; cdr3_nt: TGTGCCAGCAGCACTAGAAGTGACAGGGGCAATTACTCTGGGGCCAACGTCCTGACTTTC
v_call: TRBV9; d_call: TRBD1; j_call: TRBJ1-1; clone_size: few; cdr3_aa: CASSVLDRLFNTEAFF; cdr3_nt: TGTGCCAGCAGCGTGTTGGACAGGTTGTTTAATACTGAAGCTTTCTTT
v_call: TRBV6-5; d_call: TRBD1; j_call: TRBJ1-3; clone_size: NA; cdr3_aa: CASIADRVGNTIYF; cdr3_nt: TGTGCCAGCATCGCGGACAGGGTTGGAAACACCATATATTTT
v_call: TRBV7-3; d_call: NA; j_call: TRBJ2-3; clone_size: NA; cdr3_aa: CASSPGLETDTQYF; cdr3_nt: TGTGCCAGCAGCCCGGGCCTCGAAACAGATACGCAGTATTTT
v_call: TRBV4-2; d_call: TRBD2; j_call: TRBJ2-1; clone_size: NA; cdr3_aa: CASSQEGLAGSYNEQFF; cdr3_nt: TGTGCCAGCAGCCAAGAAGGGCTAGCGGGTTCCTACAATGAGCAGTTCTTC
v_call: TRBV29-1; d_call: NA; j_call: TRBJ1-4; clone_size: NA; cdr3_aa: CSVGGGNEKLFF; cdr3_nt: TGCAGCGTTGGGGGGGGGAATGAAAAACTGTTTTTT
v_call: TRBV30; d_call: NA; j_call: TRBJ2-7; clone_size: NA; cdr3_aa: CAWKNRDISYEQYF; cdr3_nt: TGTGCCTGGAAGAACCGGGACATCTCCTACGAGCAGTACTTC
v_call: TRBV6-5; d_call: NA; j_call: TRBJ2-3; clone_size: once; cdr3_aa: CASSYAGTDTQYF; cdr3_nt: TGTGCCAGCAGTTACGCAGGCACAGATACGCAGTATTTT
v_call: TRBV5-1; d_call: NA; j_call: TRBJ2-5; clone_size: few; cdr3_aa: CASTIAQEETQYF; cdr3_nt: TGCGCCAGCACGATAGCGCAAGAAGAGACCCAGTACTTC
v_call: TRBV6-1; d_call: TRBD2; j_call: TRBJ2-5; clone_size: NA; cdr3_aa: CASSEPVAGGGETQYF; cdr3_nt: TGTGCCAGCAGTGAACCCGTAGCGGGAGGCGGAGAGACCCAGTACTTC
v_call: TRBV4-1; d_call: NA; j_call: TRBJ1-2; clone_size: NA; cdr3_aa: CASTGAGGGYTF; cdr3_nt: TGCGCCAGCACCGGGGCGGGGGGAGGCTACACCTTC
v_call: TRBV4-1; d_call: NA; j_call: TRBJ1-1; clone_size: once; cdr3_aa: CASSQVSGRNTEAFF; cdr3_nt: TGCGCCAGCAGCCAAGTGTCAGGACGGAACACTGAAGCTTTCTTT
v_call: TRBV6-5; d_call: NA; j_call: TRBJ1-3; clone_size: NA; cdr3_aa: CASSFYQGTTGNTIYF; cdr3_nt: TGTGCCAGCAGTTTTTATCAGGGGACTACTGGAAACACCATATATTTT
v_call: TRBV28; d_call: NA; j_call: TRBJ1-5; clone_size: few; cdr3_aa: CASSSGNQPQHF; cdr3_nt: TGTGCCAGCAGTTCGGGGAATCAGCCCCAGCATTTT
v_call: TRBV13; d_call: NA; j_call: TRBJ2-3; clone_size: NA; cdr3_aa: CASSLGRGFSTDTQYF; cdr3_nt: TGTGCCAGCAGCTTAGGCCGGGGGTTTAGCACAGATACGCAGTATTTT
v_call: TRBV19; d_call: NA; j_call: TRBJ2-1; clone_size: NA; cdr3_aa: CASSMGEVSYNEQFF; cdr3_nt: TGTGCCAGTAGTATGGGAGAGGTCTCCTACAATGAGCAGTTCTTC
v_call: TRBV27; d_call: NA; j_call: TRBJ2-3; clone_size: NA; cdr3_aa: CASSRLGTDTQYF; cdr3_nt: TGTGCCAGCAGTCGCTTGGGTACAGATACGCAGTATTTT
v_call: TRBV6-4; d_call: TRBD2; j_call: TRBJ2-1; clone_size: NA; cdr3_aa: CASSERTSDYNEQFF; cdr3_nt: TGTGCCAGCAGTGAACGGACTAGCGACTACAATGAGCAGTTCTTC
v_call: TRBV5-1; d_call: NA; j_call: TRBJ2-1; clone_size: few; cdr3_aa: CASSLTGNEQFF; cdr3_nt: TGCGCCAGCAGCTTGACCGGCAATGAGCAGTTCTTC
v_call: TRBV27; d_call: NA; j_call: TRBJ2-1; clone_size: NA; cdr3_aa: CASSLGGYEQFF; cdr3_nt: TGTGCCAGCAGTTTGGGTGGATATGAGCAGTTCTTC
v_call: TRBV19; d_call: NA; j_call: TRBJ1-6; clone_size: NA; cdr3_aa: CASTEGRISPLHF; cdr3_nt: TGTGCCAGTACGGAGGGGAGAATTTCACCCCTCCACTTT
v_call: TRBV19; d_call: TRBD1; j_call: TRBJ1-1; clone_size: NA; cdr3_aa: CASSLRGLNTEAFF; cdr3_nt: TGTGCCAGTAGTTTGAGGGGGCTGAACACTGAAGCTTTCTTT
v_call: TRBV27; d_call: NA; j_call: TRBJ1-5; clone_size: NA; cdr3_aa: CASSPWNEGNQPQHF; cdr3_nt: TGTGCCAGCAGTCCCTGGAACGAAGGGAATCAGCCCCAGCATTTT
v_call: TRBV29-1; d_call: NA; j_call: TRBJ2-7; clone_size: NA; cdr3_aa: CSVAPTSSHEQYF; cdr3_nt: TGCAGCGTTGCCCCGACTAGTTCCCACGAGCAGTACTTC
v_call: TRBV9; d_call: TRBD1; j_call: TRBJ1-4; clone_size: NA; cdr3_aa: CASSGNRGPSFF; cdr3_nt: TGTGCCAGCAGCGGAAACAGGGGTCCCTCGTTTTTT
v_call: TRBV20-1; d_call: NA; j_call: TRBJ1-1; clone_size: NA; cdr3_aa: CSATIDREAFF; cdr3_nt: TGCAGTGCTACCATAGACAGAGAAGCTTTCTTT
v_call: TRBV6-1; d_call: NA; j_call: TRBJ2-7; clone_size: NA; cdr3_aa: CASEREYEQYF; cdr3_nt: TGTGCCAGCGAGAGGGAATACGAGCAGTACTTC
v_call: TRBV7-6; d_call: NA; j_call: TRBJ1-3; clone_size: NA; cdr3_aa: CASSLDSGNTIYF; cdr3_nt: TGTGCCAGCAGCCTCGACTCTGGAAACACCATATATTTT
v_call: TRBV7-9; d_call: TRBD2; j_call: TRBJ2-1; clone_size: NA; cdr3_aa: CASSETSTSGHEQFF; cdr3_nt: TGTGCCAGCAGCGAAACCTCGACTAGCGGGCATGAGCAGTTCTTC
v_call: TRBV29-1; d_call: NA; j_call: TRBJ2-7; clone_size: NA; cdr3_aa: CSVAGTTYEQYF; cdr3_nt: TGCAGCGTGGCCGGGACAACCTACGAGCAGTACTTC
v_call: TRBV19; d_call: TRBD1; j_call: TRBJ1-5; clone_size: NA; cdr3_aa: CASSRTGVGDQPQHF; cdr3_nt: TGTGCCAGTAGTAGGACAGGGGTAGGGGATCAGCCCCAGCATTTT
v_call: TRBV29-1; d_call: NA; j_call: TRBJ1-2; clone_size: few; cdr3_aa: CSVNRDGYGYTF; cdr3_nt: TGCAGCGTTAACCGGGACGGCTATGGCTACACCTTC
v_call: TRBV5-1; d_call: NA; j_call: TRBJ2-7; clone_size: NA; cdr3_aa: CASSLGPLQGGEQYF; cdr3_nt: TGCGCCAGCAGCTTGGGTCCGTTACAGGGAGGCGAGCAGTACTTC
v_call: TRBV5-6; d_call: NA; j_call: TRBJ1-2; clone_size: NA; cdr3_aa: CASSFGRNYGYTF; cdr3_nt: TGTGCCAGCAGCTTTGGCAGAAACTATGGCTACACCTTC
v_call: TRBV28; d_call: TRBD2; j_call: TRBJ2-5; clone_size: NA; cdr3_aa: CASSLGLAGDYLEETQYF; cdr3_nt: TGTGCCAGCAGTTTAGGACTAGCGGGAGATTATCTGGAAGAGACCCAGTACTTC
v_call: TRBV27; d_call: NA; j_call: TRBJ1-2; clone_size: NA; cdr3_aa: CASRGEWPANYGYTF; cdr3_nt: TGTGCCAGCAGAGGGGAATGGCCCGCTAACTATGGCTACACCTTC
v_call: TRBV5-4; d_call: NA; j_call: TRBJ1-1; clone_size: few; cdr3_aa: CASSLEPNTEAFF; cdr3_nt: TGTGCCAGCAGCTTGGAACCGAACACTGAAGCTTTCTTT
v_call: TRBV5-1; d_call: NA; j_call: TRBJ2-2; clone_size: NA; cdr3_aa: CASSYGGDVGELFF; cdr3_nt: TGCGCCAGCAGCTACGGCGGGGATGTCGGGGAGCTGTTTTTT
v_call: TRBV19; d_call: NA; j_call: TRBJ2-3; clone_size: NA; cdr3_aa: CASSKGRDTRITDTQYF; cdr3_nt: TGTGCCAGTAGTAAGGGTCGGGATACACGTATCACAGATACGCAGTATTTT
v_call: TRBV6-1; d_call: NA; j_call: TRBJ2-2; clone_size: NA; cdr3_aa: CASRSDWNTGELFF; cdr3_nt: TGTGCCAGCAGAAGTGACTGGAACACCGGGGAGCTGTTTTTT
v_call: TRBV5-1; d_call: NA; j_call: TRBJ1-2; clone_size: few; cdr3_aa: CASSSLSANYGYTF; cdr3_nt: TGCGCCAGCTCCTCCTTATCAGCTAACTATGGCTACACCTTC
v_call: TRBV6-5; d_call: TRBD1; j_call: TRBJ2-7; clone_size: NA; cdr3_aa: CASKRGTGSHEQYF; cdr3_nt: TGTGCTTCAAAACGGGGGACAGGGTCCCACGAGCAGTACTTC
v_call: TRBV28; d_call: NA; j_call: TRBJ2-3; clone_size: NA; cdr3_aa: CASSLRLADTQYF; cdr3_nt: TGTGCCAGCAGTTTACGGCTAGCAGATACGCAGTATTTT
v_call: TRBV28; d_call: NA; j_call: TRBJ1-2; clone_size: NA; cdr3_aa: CASSRTNYGYTF; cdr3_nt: TGTGCCAGCAGTAGAACTAACTATGGCTACACCTTC